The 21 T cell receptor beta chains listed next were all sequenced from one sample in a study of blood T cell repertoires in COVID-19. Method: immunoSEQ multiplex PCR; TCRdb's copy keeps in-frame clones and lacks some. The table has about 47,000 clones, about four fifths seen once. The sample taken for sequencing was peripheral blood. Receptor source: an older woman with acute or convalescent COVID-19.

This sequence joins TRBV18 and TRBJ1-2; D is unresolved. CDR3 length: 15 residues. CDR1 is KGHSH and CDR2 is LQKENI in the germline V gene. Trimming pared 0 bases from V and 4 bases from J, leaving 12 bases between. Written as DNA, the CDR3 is TGTGCCAGCTCACCACCGTCCGCACAGACCTATGGCTACACCTTC. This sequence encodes CASSPPSAQTYGYTF.

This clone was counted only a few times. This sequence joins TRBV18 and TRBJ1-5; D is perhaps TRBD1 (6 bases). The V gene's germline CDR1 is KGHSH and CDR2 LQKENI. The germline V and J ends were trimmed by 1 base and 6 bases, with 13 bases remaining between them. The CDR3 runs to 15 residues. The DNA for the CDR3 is TGTGCCAGCTCACCACTCGGGGGGGCGGGTCAGCCCCAGCATTTT. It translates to CASSPLGGAGQPQHF.

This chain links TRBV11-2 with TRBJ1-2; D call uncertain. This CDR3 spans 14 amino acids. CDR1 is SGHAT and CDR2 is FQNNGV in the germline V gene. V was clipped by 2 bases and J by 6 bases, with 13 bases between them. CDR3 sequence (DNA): TGTGCCAGCAGCTTAAATCGAGCAACGGATGGCTACACCTTC. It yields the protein CASSLNRATDGYTF.

DNA of the CDR3: TGCAGCGTTGCTCAGGGGCGGGGGGAGCAGTACTTC. As protein: CSVAQGRGEQYF. The V gene is TRBV29-1, the J gene TRBJ2-7, with a weak D call TRBD2 (7 bases). The CDR3 contains 12 residues. The germline CDR1 and CDR2 sequences are SQVTM and ANQGSEA. V gave up 4 bases and J gave up 7 bases, with 14 bases separating them.

CDR3 DNA: TGTGCCAGCAGCCAAGATTGGTCGGGGGGCGACAATCAGCCCCAGCATTTT. It yields the protein CASSQDWSGGDNQPQHF. The chain has TRBV4-2 and TRBJ1-5; the D gene is possibly TRBD1 (6 bases). This CDR3 region has 17 residues. V was clipped by 0 bases and J by 3 bases, with 15 bases between them. Germline-derived CDR1 and CDR2 are LGHNA and YNFKEQ.

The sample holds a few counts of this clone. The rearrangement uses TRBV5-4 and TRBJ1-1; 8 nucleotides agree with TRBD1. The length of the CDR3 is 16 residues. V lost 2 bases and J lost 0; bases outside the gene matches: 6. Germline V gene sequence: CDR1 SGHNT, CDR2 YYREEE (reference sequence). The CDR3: CASSFGQGGMNTEAFF. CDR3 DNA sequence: TGTGCCAGCAGCTTCGGACAGGGAGGGATGAACACTGAAGCTTTCTTT.

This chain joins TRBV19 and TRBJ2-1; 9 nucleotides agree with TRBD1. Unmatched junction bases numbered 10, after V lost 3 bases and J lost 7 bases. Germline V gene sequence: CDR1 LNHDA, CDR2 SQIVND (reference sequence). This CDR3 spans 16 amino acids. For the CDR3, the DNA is TGTGCCAGTAGTATTGGAGGACAGGGGTCTTGGAATGAGCAGTTCTTC. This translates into CASSIGGQGSWNEQFF.

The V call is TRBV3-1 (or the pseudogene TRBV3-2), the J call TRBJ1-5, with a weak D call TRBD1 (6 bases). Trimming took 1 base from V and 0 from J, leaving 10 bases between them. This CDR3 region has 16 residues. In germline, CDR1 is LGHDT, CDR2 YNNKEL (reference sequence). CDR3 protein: CASSQGTGYSNQPQHF. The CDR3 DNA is TGTGCCAGCAGCCAAGGTACAGGGTATAGCAATCAGCCCCAGCATTTT.

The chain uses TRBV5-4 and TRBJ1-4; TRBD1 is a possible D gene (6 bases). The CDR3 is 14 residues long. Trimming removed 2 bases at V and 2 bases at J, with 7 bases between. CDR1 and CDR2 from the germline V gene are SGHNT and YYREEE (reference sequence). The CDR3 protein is CASSLGGTNEKLFF. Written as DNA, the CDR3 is TGTGCCAGCAGCTTAGGGGGTACTAATGAAAAACTGTTTTTT. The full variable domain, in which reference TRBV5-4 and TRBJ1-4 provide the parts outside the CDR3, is ETGVTQSPTHLIKTRGQQVTLRCSSQSGHNTVSWYQQALGQGPQFIFQYYREEENGRGNFPPRFSGLQFPNYSSELNVNALELDDSALYLCASSLGGTNEKLFFGSGTQLSVL.

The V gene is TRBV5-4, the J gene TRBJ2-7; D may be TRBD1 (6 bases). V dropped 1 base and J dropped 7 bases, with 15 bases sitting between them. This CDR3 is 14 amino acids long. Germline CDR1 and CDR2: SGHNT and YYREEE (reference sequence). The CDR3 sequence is CASSLWNRVEEQYF. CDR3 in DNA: TGTGCCAGCAGCTTGTGGAACAGGGTGGAAGAGCAGTACTTC. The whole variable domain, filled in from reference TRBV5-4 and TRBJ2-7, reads ETGVTQSPTHLIKTRGQQVTLRCSSQSGHNTVSWYQQALGQGPQFIFQYYREEENGRGNFPPRFSGLQFPNYSSELNVNALELDDSALYLCASSLWNRVEEQYFGPGTRLTVT.

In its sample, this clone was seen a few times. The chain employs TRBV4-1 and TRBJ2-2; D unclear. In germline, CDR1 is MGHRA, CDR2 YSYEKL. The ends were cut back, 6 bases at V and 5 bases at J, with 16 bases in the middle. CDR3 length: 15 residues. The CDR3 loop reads CASRYLGQSTGELFF. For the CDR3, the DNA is TGCGCCAGCAGGTACCTTGGGCAAAGTACCGGGGAGCTGTTTTTT.

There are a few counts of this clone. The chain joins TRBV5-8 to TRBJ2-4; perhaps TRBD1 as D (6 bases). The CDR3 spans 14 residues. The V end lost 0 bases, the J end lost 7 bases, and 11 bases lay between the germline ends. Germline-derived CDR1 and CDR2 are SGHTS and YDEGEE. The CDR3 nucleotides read TGTGCCAGCAGCTTGGTACAGGGTAGGAACATTCAGTACTTC. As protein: CASSLVQGRNIQYF. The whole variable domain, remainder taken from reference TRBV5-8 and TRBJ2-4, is EAGVTQSPTHLIKTRGQQATLRCSPISGHTSVYWYQQALGLGLQFLLWYDEGEERNRGNFPPRFSGRQFPNYSSELNVNALELEDSALYLCASSLVQGRNIQYFGAGTRLSVL.

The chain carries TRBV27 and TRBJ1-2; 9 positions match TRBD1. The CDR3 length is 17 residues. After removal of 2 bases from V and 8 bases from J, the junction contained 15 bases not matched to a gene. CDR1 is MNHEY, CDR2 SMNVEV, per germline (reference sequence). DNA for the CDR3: TGTGCCAGCAGTTTAAAGGGACCGGGGGACAGGGCCGGGGGCTACACCTTC. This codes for CASSLKGPGDRAGGYTF.

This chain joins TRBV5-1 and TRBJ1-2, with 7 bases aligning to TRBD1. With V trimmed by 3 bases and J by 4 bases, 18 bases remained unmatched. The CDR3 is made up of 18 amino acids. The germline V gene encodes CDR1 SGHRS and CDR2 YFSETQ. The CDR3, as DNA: TGCGCCAGCAGCTGGACCGGGACAGATGGCCCCGGTGGCTATGGCTACACCTTC. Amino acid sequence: CASSWTGTDGPGGYGYTF.

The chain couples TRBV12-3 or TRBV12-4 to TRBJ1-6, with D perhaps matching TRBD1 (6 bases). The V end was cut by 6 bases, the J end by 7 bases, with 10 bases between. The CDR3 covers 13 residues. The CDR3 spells CASRWTDNSPLHF. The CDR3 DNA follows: TGTGCCAGCAGGTGGACAGACAATTCACCCCTCCACTTT.

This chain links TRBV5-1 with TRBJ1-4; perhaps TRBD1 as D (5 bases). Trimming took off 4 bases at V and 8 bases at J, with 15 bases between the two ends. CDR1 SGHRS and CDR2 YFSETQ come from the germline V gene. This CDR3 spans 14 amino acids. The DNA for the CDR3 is TGCGCCAGCAGCAGCGGGGGACTCGAAGAAAAACTGTTTTTT. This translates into CASSSGGLEEKLFF.

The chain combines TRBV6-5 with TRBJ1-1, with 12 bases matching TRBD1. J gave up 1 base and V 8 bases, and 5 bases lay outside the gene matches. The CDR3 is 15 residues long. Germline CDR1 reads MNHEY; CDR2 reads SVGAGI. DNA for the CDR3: TGTGCCAGCGACCGGGACAGGGGGCGGAACACTGAAGCTTTCTTT. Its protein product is CASDRDRGRNTEAFF.

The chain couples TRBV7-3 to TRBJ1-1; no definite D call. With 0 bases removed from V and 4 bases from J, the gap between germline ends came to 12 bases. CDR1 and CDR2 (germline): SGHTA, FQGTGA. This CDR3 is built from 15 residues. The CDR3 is CASSLTGGPGTEAFF. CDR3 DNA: TGTGCCAGCAGCTTAACTGGCGGGCCAGGCACTGAAGCTTTCTTT.

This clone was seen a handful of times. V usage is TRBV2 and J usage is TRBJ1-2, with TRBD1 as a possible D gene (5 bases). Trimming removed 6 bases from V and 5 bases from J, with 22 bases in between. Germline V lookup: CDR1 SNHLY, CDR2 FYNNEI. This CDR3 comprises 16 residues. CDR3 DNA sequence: TGTGCCAGCAGACCTAAAACCGGGACTGTCGTTTATGGCTACACCTTC. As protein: CASRPKTGTVVYGYTF.

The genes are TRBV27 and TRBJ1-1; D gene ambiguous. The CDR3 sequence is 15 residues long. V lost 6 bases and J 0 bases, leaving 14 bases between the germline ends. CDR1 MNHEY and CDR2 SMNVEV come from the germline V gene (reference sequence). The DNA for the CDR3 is TGTGCCAGCAGCCGACTATCCTTCATGAACACTGAAGCTTTCTTT. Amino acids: CASSRLSFMNTEAFF.

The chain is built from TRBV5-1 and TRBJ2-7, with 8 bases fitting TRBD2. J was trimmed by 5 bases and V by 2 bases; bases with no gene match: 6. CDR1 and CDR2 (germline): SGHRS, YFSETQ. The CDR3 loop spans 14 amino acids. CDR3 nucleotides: TGCGCCAGCAGCTTTACTAGCGGAAACAACGAGCAGTACTTC. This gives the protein CASSFTSGNNEQYF.